These 3 T cell receptor beta chains were all obtained from the same sample, sequenced in a study of cytomegalovirus exposure and HLA in healthy donors. PCR used 60 Vbeta primers and 13 Jbeta primers. Only in-frame clones appear in the TCRdb table, and some are missing; sequencing was by immunoSEQ multiplex PCR. The sample yields about 210,000 clones, of which the top ten take up approximately 0.98%. Sequenced: PBMCs. The receptors stem from a woman in her 30s in good health and CMV-seropositive.

The gene calls are TRBV7-2 and TRBJ2-7; no clear D gene. V shed 5 bases and J shed 3 bases, with 14 bases lying between them. The CDR3 loop spans 14 amino acids. Germline V CDR1 and CDR2: SGHTA, FQGNSA. The CDR3 region has the DNA TGTGCCAGCAGCCAGCCGGAACAGCTCTACGAGCAGTACTTC. Protein: CASSQPEQLYEQYF.

V is TRBV21-1 and J is TRBJ2-7; the table's D call TRBD1 went unverified against the DNA. TRBV21-1 is deemed a pseudogene. CDR3 length equals 15 residues. CDR3 protein: CASSIPGQGSYEQYF. As DNA, the CDR3 is TGTGCCAGCAGCATCCCGGGACAGGGATCCTACGAGCAGTACTTC.

The V gene is TRBV7-2, the J gene TRBJ1-3; tentatively, D is TRBD1 (5 bases). Germline V gene data show CDR1 as SGHTA and CDR2 as FQGNSA. The CDR3 loop spans 15 amino acids. The V gene lost 2 bases and the J gene lost 5 bases, with 13 bases spanning the gap. CDR3 loop: CASSLNLGGRNTIYF. In nucleotides, the CDR3 is TGTGCCAGCAGCTTAAATCTGGGGGGAAGAAACACCATATATTTT.